The 20 T cell receptor beta chains presented below share a single source sample, sequenced in a study of blood T cell repertoires in COVID-19. Generated by immunoSEQ multiplex PCR, the TCRdb table keeps only in-frame clones and is missing some. The data show some 46,000 clones, with about four fifths seen just once and nearly 7.5% held by the top ten. Sequencing was done on a sample of peripheral blood. These TCRs come from a man in his 60s with active COVID-19.

This sequence joins TRBV6-5 and TRBJ1-1; possible D gene TRBD1, 6 bases. The CDR3 has 15 residues. Trimming took 4 bases from V and 5 from J, leaving 17 bases between them. CDR1 is MNHEY and CDR2 is SVGAGI in the germline V gene. CDR3 amino acids: CASSFSPQGPTEAFF. The CDR3 DNA sequence: TGTGCCAGCAGTTTTAGCCCGCAGGGGCCTACTGAAGCTTTCTTT.

The V gene is TRBV11-2, the J gene TRBJ2-6; D is uncertain. Germline CDR1 is SGHAT and CDR2 is FQNNGV. The CDR3 length is 13 residues. The V and J ends lost 3 bases and 4 bases respectively, with 4 bases between them. The CDR3 DNA reads as TGTGCCAGCAGCTTCTCCGGGGCCAACGTCCTGACTTTC. It encodes CASSFSGANVLTF.

This chain uses TRBV12-3 or TRBV12-4 with TRBJ2-2; TRBD2 matches at 7 bases. The CDR3 sequence is 12 residues long. Losses at the gene ends were 6 bases for V and 6 bases for J; bases not matched to a gene: 1. This chain's CDR3 is CASRGLSGELFF. Here the CDR3 DNA reads TGTGCCAGCAGGGGACTATCCGGGGAGCTGTTTTTT.

The chain uses TRBV9 and TRBJ2-1, with 9 bases matching TRBD2. Germline values: CDR1 SGDLS, CDR2 YYNGEE. J lost 9 bases, V lost 0 bases, and 7 bases had no gene match. The CDR3 spans 15 residues. The CDR3 nucleotides are TGTGCCAGCAGCGTAGAAGGAGCGGGGGGTCGTGAGCAGTTCTTC. It is translated as CASSVEGAGGREQFF.

This clone appeared once. The chain uses TRBV7-2 and TRBJ2-2; 7 bases match TRBD1. The length of the CDR3 is 17 residues. Trimming removed 4 bases from V and 0 bases from J; junction bases left unmatched: 8. Germline CDR1 SGHTA, CDR2 FQGNSA. The CDR3 coding sequence is TGTGCCAGCAGCTCACAGGGGACGTTCGCGAACACCGGGGAGCTGTTTTTT. Amino acids: CASSSQGTFANTGELFF.

CDR3 DNA sequence: TGTGCCAGCAGGGGGCCTCGACTAGCGGGACGGACAGATACGCAGTATTTT. Its protein product is CASRGPRLAGRTDTQYF. This chain joins TRBV28 and TRBJ2-3, with 11 bases matching TRBD2. The V segment lost 6 bases and the J segment 3 bases; nucleotides outside the gene matches: 11. Germline V gives CDR1 MDHEN, CDR2 SYDVKM. The CDR3 has 17 amino acids.

The chain combines TRBV11-1 with TRBJ2-4; TRBD1 agrees at 7 bases. Germline V gene sequence: CDR1 SGHAT, CDR2 FQDESV (reference sequence). Unmatched junction bases numbered 11, after V lost 1 base and J lost 8 bases. The CDR3 is 16 residues long. CDR3 loop: CASSLVPTGVTDIQYF. The CDR3 DNA is TGTGCCAGCAGCTTAGTCCCCACAGGGGTCACGGACATTCAGTACTTC.

The V gene is TRBV2, the J gene TRBJ1-1; 7 bases line up with TRBD1. V gave up 9 bases and J gave up 0 bases; unmatched junction bases: 1. The CDR3 is 12 residues long. CDR1 SNHLY and CDR2 FYNNEI come from the germline V gene. The DNA of the CDR3 is TGTGCCAGGGGACAGATGAACACTGAAGCTTTCTTT. Amino acid sequence: CARGQMNTEAFF.

This chain links TRBV24-1 with TRBJ2-2, with D tentatively TRBD1 (6 bases). Trimming left V 10 bases short and J 0 bases short, with 11 bases between. This CDR3 contains 14 residues. CDR1 KGHDR and CDR2 SFDVKD come from the germline V gene. This chain's CDR3 is CATGTPTNTGELFF. DNA for the CDR3: TGTGCCACAGGGACACCTACGAACACCGGGGAGCTGTTTTTT.

The chain employs TRBV30 and TRBJ2-7, with D unclear. CDR1 and CDR2 (germline): GTSNPN, SVGIG (reference sequence). V was shortened by 0 bases and J by 6 bases, with 9 bases between the two germline ends. The CDR3 totals 12 residues. The chain's CDR3 is CAWSVIFGEQYF. The CDR3 DNA sequence: TGTGCCTGGAGTGTTATTTTCGGCGAGCAGTACTTC. Together with reference TRBV30 and TRBJ2-7, the CDR3 gives the full variable domain: SQTIHQWPATLVQPVGSPLSLECTVEGTSNPNLYWYRQAAGRGLQLLFYSVGIGQISSEVPQNLSASRPQDRQFILSSKKLLLSDSGFYLCAWSVIFGEQYFGPGTRLTVT.

CDR3 in DNA: TGTGCCAGCAGTTACCGCTCTGGCCCGGGGACCCAGTACTTC. Its protein product is CASSYRSGPGTQYF. The chain joins TRBV6-5 to TRBJ2-5; no clear D. Germline lookup yields CDR1 MNHEY and CDR2 SVGAGI. The V gene lost 2 bases and the J gene lost 7 bases, with 14 bases spanning the gap. The CDR3 contains 14 residues.

The chain is built from TRBV7-3 and TRBJ2-5; 8 bases line up with TRBD1. V lost 4 bases, J lost 4 bases, and 11 bases stayed unmatched. The CDR3 covers 16 residues. Germline assignment: CDR1 SGHTA and CDR2 FQGTGA. CDR3 nucleotide sequence: TGTGCCAGCAGCTCCTCACCTCAGGGGGCGGGAGAGACCCAGTACTTC. This translates into CASSSSPQGAGETQYF.

The CDR3 reads CASSLRGLSDEQYF. For the CDR3, the DNA is TGTGCCAGCAGCTTGAGGGGGCTTAGCGACGAGCAGTACTTC. The gene calls are TRBV5-4 and TRBJ2-7; 7 bases align to TRBD1. The germline V gene encodes CDR1 SGHNT and CDR2 YYREEE (reference sequence). Germline trimming cut 1 base from V and 5 bases from J; bases unmatched to any gene: 6. This CDR3 is built from 14 residues.

The chain couples TRBV7-2 to TRBJ1-2, with 7 nucleotides matching TRBD1. Germline CDR1 and CDR2: SGHTA and FQGNSA. The length of the CDR3 is 15 residues. The trim removed 5 bases at V and 5 bases at J, leaving 11 bases unmatched. The CDR3: CASSQTGVQGYGYTF. CDR3 DNA: TGTGCCAGCAGCCAAACAGGGGTGCAAGGATATGGCTACACCTTC.

V is TRBV7-2 and J is TRBJ1-1; TRBD1 might be the D (6 bases). Germline V gene data show CDR1 as SGHTA and CDR2 as FQGNSA. The germline V and J ends were trimmed by 5 bases and 4 bases, with 14 bases remaining between them. CDR3 length: 14 residues. CDR3 DNA: TGTGCCAGCAGCCTCAGGGGTCTAAGCACTGAAGCTTTCTTT. Translated: CASSLRGLSTEAFF. The full variable domain, its missing parts supplied by reference TRBV7-2 and TRBJ1-1, is GAGVSQSPSNKVTEKGKDVELRCDPISGHTALYWYRQSLGQGLEFLIYFQGNSAPDKSGLPSDRFSAERTGGSVSTLTIQRTQQEDSAVYLCASSLRGLSTEAFFGQGTRLTVV.

By its share, this clone is medium-sized. V and J are TRBV24-1 and TRBJ2-6; the D is unclear. The length of the CDR3 is 16 residues. With 4 bases removed from V and 4 bases from J, the gap between germline ends came to 13 bases. CDR1 KGHDR and CDR2 SFDVKD come from the germline V gene. The CDR3 is CATSEYTGSGANVLTF. As DNA, the CDR3 is TGTGCCACCAGTGAGTATACTGGTTCGGGGGCCAACGTCCTGACTTTC.

The chain has TRBV10-3 and TRBJ1-5; 7 bases are a match to TRBD1. Trimming took 5 bases from V and 3 from J; bases not matched to a gene: 4. In germline, CDR1 is ENHRY, CDR2 SYGVKD. The CDR3 spans 14 residues. CDR3 residues: CAISPGQYNQPQHF. The CDR3 DNA sequence: TGTGCCATCAGTCCGGGACAGTACAATCAGCCCCAGCATTTT.

The sample holds one count of this clone. The chain uses TRBV18 and TRBJ2-7; 9 bases fit TRBD2. The CDR3 contains 16 residues. Trimming took 2 bases from V and 1 from J; bases not matched to a gene: 6. CDR1 and CDR2 (germline): KGHSH, LQKENI. The CDR3 nucleotides are TGTGCCAGCTCACCATTAGAGCGGGAGGATTCCTACGAGCAGTACTTC. It codes for CASSPLEREDSYEQYF. Using reference TRBV18 and TRBJ2-7 for the parts outside the CDR3, the full variable domain is NAGVMQNPRHLVRRRGQEARLRCSPMKGHSHVYWYRQLPEEGLKFMVYLQKENIIDESGMPKERFSAEFPKEGPSILRIQQVVRGDSAAYFCASSPLEREDSYEQYFGPGTRLTVT.

This clone has only a few counts. The rearrangement joins TRBV4-2 to TRBJ1-4, with TRBD1 matching 9 bases. J lost 4 bases, V lost 5 bases, and 5 bases had no gene match. The CDR3 totals 15 residues. Germline-derived CDR1 and CDR2 are LGHNA and YNFKEQ. CDR3 loop: CASSAGTGFNEKLFF. Here the CDR3 DNA reads TGTGCCAGCAGCGCCGGGACAGGGTTTAATGAAAAACTGTTTTTT.

The genes are TRBV7-2 and TRBJ1-2; 7 bases align to TRBD1. V lost 5 bases, J lost 2 bases, and 5 bases stayed unmatched. The V gene's germline CDR1 is SGHTA and CDR2 FQGNSA. The CDR3 consists of 14 residues. The CDR3, as DNA: TGTGCCAGCAGCCCGACAGGGACGAACTATGGCTACACCTTC. Residues: CASSPTGTNYGYTF.